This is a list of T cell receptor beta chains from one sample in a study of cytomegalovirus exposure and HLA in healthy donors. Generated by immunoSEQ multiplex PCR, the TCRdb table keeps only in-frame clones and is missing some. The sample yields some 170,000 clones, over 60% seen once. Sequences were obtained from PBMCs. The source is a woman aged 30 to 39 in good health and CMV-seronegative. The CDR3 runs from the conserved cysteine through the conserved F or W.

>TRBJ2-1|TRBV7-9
CASSLAGTQRNEQFF
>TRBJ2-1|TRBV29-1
CSVDHDRAHEQFF
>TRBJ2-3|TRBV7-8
CASSSLASTDTQYF
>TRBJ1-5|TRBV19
CASSVRLNQPQHF
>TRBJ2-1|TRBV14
CASSQHPGLAGAFNEQFF
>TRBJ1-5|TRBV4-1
CASSHSSWAGPLNQPQHF
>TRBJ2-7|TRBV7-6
CASSLAAGVDEQYF
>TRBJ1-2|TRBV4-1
CASSRGRATSNYGYTF
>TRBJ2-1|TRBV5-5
CASSLAQTSGRSYNEQFF
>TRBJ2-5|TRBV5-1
CASSLLGARRETQYF
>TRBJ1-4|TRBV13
CASSLGFLNEKLFF
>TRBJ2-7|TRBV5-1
CASGTGGVGSYEQYF
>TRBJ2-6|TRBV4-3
CASSQDHLAGERANVLTF
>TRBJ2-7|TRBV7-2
CASSKDRALYEQYF
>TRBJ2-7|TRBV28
CASSLGTSSYEQYF
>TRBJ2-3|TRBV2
CASKGTSGEPWYF
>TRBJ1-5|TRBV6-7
CASSPSHPSGTGVNQPQHF
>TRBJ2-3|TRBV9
CASSPFGGGNTDTQYF
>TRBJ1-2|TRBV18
CASSPGADYGYTF
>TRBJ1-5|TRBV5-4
CASSFGDNQPQHF
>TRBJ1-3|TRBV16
CASRLGQGNTIYF
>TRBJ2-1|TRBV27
CASRGYRGNSYNEQFF
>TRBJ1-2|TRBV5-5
CASSFSEAYGYTF
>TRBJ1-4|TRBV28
CASSPGPTGDEKLFF
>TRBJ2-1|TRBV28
CASSSPTDIGYNEQFF
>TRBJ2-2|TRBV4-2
CASSPHTGNTGELFF
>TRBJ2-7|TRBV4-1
CASSNLQGRHSYEQYF
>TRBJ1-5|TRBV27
CASSLSSNQPQHF
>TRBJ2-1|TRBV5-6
CASSSTYRGRNEQFF
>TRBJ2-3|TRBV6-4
CASSSGTSGADTQYF
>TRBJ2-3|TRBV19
CASSIRGPPATDTQYF